The clone carrying this TCR beta chain occurred many times. Its antigen is still unknown. This entry is derived from a study of blood T cells in healthy people across ages. This CDR3 region has 14 residues. The V gene's germline CDR1 is SGHTA and CDR2 FQGNSA. V dropped 5 bases and J dropped 3; count of bases not matched to a gene: 4. Using a J-beta primer mix together with a sample-barcoded 5' primer, a second PCR was run for 7 to 11 cycles. MiXCR, applied by TCRdb to the 5' RACE reads, yields one record per CDR3 protein. The sample lists some 710,000 distinct CDR3 sequences; 22% were seen once. Study-wide results and limits: When one million T cells were used, diversity estimates were thought to be underestimates.

The material sequenced was blood. The V call is TRBV7-2, the J call TRBJ1-1; 9 nucleotides agree with TRBD1. This TCR came from a man aged 65-85 years in good health. In nucleotides, the CDR3 is TGTGCCAGCAGCCAGGGACAGGGACACACTGAAGCTTTCTTT. This gives the protein CASSQGQGHTEAFF.